This TCR beta chain appears in the sequencing data of a study of cytomegalovirus exposure and HLA in healthy donors. General observations from the study: Differences between HLA loci emerged in a later analysis of TCR association rates, with DRB1 most and HLA-C fewest. A few chains linked to CMV were shown in vitro to be specific for CMV antigens.

CDR3 size: 22 residues. A multiplex PCR was run with 60 Vbeta primers and 13 Jbeta primers. TCRdb's table, derived via immunoSEQ multiplex PCR, lists solely in-frame clones and lacks some. Here the sample spans around 94,000 clones, roughly 60% being singletons. A note on this clone: Its specificity is unknown.

Input material: PBMCs. V is TRBV1 and J is TRBJ1-1; no check of the table's D call, TRBD1, against the DNA was made. TRBV1 is given as a pseudogene. This receptor was identified in a human donor in good health. The DNA for the CDR3 is TGCACCAGCAGCCAAACCCCGGGACAGGGGGCAGTTTGGCATAAAGAGAACACTGAAGCTTTCTTT. Translating gives CTSSQTPGQGAVWHKENTEAFF.